This record looks at one T cell receptor (beta chain) sequence and its context. The specificity of this receptor is unknown. The input lacks base qualities; no much larger clone sits a single base away. The immunoSEQ Assay, a bias-controlled multiplex PCR, was used to amplify TCRbeta CDR3 regions from genomic DNA. The authors' pipeline ran thus. Within the assay, amplification of reference gene primers was used to estimate how many nucleated cells each sample contained. To quantify the absolute abundance of each unique TCRbeta CDR3 rearrangement, sequence reads were collapsed and filtered. Productive Simpson clonality was computed per sample as the square root of Simpson's diversity index over productive rearrangements. Entries here come from immuneACCESS through TCRdb and include only in-frame sequences with V and J called. Some clones fail to appear in such tables; in the studies checked, an unresolved V gene covers under half of the shortfall, and the cause of the remainder is unknown. V and J calls and clone size are given by that table; D and trimming were obtained from the DNA. In all, the sample holds 200,000 or so clones, and more than 70% of those were seen once. The leading ten clones occupy roughly 19% of the sample.

The sample belongs to a study of blood T cell repertoires in COVID-19 (dated by TCRdb to 2020 to 2022). Regarding the research as a whole: Collaborator samples came from the United States, Italy and Spain and covered acute and convalescent phases of COVID-19. The prospective study material was composed of cDNA or gDNA derived from T cells, B-cell-depleted T cells, or PBMCs. Deeply sampled blood TCRbeta repertoires from subjects exposed to, actively infected with, or recovered from COVID-19 were included in the dataset. The repertoires were made available in a free public database intended to serve as a resource for research on the immune response to SARS-CoV-2. The samples were drawn from two sources: the first 160 participants of the ongoing ImmuneRACE study, and over 1,000 subjects contributed by 6 global collaborators. Nearly every sample came with metadata listing a de-identified subject ID, COVID-19 status, age in years and sex. HLA class I and class II types, where available, came from metadata supplied by the sample provider rather than from assay-based typing. The study at large found these results: The quantity of clinical and demographic metadata differed by source and by participant and was supplied without curation.

One collaborating source in Seattle enrolled patients during active infection and followed them longitudinally through the course of disease. Collaborating institutions collected whole blood in K2EDTA tubes following their own protocols. For TCRbeta analysis, collaborators shipped samples as frozen whole blood, isolated PBMCs, or DNA extracted from either of those sample types. A distance of 16 bases separates the germline ends of V and J, which lose 3 bases and 8 bases respectively. From the cysteine up to the phenylalanine, the CDR3 has a length of 14 residues. The sequence is cut down to CDR3 DNA, 42 bases in frame from base 1. The germline V gene encodes CDR1 MNHEY and CDR2 SMNVEV (reference sequence).

The sequencing sample was made of peripheral blood. This receptor chain uses TRBV27 and TRBJ1-2, with the D gene not clear enough to name. The receptor was derived from a man aged 50-60 years with COVID-19, enrolled during active disease. DNA sequence: TGTGCCAGCAGTTTGAGGCACCGCGATAGGGGCTACACCTTC. Translation gives CASSLRHRDRGYTF.